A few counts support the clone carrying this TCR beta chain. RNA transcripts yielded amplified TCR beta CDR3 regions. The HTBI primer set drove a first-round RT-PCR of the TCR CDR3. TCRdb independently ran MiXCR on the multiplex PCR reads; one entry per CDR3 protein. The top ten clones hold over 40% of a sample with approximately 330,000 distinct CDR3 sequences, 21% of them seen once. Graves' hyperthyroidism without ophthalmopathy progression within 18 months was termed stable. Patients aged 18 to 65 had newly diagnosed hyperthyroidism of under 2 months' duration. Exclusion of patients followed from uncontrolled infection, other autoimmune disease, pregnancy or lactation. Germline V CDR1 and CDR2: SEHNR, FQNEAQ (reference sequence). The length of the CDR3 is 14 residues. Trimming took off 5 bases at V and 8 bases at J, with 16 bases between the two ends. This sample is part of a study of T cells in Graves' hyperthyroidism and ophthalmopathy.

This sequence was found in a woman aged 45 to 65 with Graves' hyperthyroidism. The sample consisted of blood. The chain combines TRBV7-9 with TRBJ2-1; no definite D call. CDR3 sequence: CASSLRDLSHEQFF. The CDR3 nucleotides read TGTGCCAGCAGCCTAAGGGATTTATCCCATGAGCAGTTCTTC.